A selection of T cell receptor beta chains follows, all from one sample in a study of shared clonotypes between healthy human individuals. Produced via immunoSEQ multiplex PCR; TCRdb's table is partial and in-frame only. The table records about 520,000 clones, around 96% of them present only once. The material sequenced was naive CD4+ T cells sorted from blood. These receptors all stem from a woman aged 25 to 39 in good health. CDR3s include the opening cysteine and the closing phenylalanine or tryptophan. D genes are given only for firm matches. Not every row has a clone size; where given, it reads once, few, many or a size class.

j_gene | abundance | len | d_gene | v_gene | CDR3aa | CDR3nt
TRBJ1-3 | NA | 15 | TRBD1 | TRBV5-6 | CASSPTGDGGNTIYF | TGTGCCAGCAGCCCGACAGGGGATGGTGGAAACACCATATATTTT
TRBJ2-7 | NA | 14 | TRBD1 | TRBV5-1 | CASTLGQAVAEQYF | TGCGCCAGCACGTTGGGACAGGCCGTCGCAGAGCAGTACTTC
TRBJ2-1 | NA | 15 | NA | TRBV7-8 | CASSLAEFGFDEQFF | TGTGCCAGCAGCTTAGCTGAGTTTGGGTTTGATGAGCAGTTCTTC
TRBJ2-7 | NA | 13 | TRBD2 | TRBV18 | CASSLAGGHEQYF | TGTGCCAGCTCCCTAGCGGGAGGGCACGAGCAGTACTTC
TRBJ1-5 | few | 13 | NA | TRBV28 | CASRSNSNQPQHF | TGTGCCAGCAGATCTAATAGCAATCAGCCCCAGCATTTT
TRBJ2-7 | NA | 14 | NA | TRBV5-5 | CASTRDPASYEQYF | TGTGCCAGCACCCGCGACCCAGCTTCCTACGAGCAGTACTTC
TRBJ1-1 | NA | 13 | NA | TRBV6-5 | CASSRTQNTEAFF | TGTGCCAGCAGTAGGACACAGAACACTGAAGCTTTCTTT
TRBJ2-1 | NA | 15 | TRBD2 | TRBV9 | CASSTSASSYNEQFF | TGTGCCAGCAGCACTAGCGCGAGCTCCTACAATGAGCAGTTCTTC
TRBJ2-1 | once | 16 | TRBD2 | TRBV19 | CASSIASGHPYNEQFF | TGTGCCAGTAGTATAGCTAGCGGCCACCCCTACAATGAGCAGTTCTTC
TRBJ2-1 | NA | 16 | TRBD2 | TRBV7-2 | CASSLVMGLVDNEQFF | TGTGCCAGCAGCTTAGTCATGGGACTAGTCGACAATGAGCAGTTCTTC
TRBJ1-4 | NA | 15 | TRBD1 | TRBV5-1 | CASSLRTGGGEKLFF | TGCGCCAGCAGCTTGCGGACAGGGGGAGGTGAAAAACTGTTTTTT
TRBJ2-5 | NA | 12 | NA | TRBV27 | CASTTPGETQYF | TGTGCCAGCACCACCCCGGGGGAGACCCAGTACTTC
TRBJ2-7 | NA | 13 | TRBD2 | TRBV7-3 | CASSPGLGYEQYF | TGTGCCAGCAGCCCAGGACTAGGCTACGAGCAGTACTTC
TRBJ2-1 | NA | 17 | TRBD2 | TRBV4-1 | CASRRGGTSGLLYEQFF | TGCGCCAGCAGGCGCGGAGGGACTAGCGGGTTACTCTATGAGCAGTTCTTC
TRBJ2-1 | once | 13 | NA | TRBV27 | CASTKGRGNEQFF | TGTGCCAGCACTAAGGGAAGGGGCAATGAGCAGTTCTTC
TRBJ1-5 | once | 16 | NA | TRBV28 | CASSFRGLSGVRPQHF | TGTGCCAGCAGTTTTCGGGGTCTCTCCGGAGTTCGGCCCCAGCATTTT
TRBJ1-1 | NA | 14 | TRBD1 | TRBV5-1 | CASSLAGGNTEAFF | TGCGCCAGCAGCTTGGCAGGGGGGAACACTGAAGCTTTCTTT
TRBJ1-1 | NA | 14 | TRBD1 | TRBV5-3 | CARSFGNRGTEAFF | TGTGCCAGAAGCTTTGGAAACAGGGGGACTGAAGCTTTCTTT
TRBJ1-1 | NA | 15 | TRBD1 | TRBV7-8 | CASSLGTQGGSEAFF | TGTGCCAGCAGCTTAGGTACCCAGGGGGGCTCTGAAGCTTTCTTT
TRBJ2-1 | NA | 13 | NA | TRBV27 | CASSPALTGRQFF | TGTGCCAGCAGTCCGGCCCTGACTGGACGCCAGTTCTTC
TRBJ1-4 | NA | 14 | NA | TRBV18 | CASSPKQLNEKLFF | TGTGCCAGCTCACCAAAACAGCTTAATGAAAAACTGTTTTTT
TRBJ1-2 | NA | 13 | NA | TRBV4-1 | CASSQSFNYGYTF | TGCGCCAGCAGCCAAAGCTTTAACTATGGCTACACCTTC
TRBJ1-1 | few | 15 | NA | TRBV4-1 | CASSQDWGINTEAFF | TGCGCCAGCAGCCAAGATTGGGGAATTAACACTGAAGCTTTCTTT
TRBJ2-7 | NA | 15 | TRBD2 | TRBV28 | CASSLDGGGIYEQYF | TGTGCCAGCAGTTTGGACGGGGGGGGAATCTACGAGCAGTACTTC
TRBJ2-7 | few | 13 | TRBD1 | TRBV2 | CASAGQAAYEQYF | TGTGCCAGCGCAGGACAGGCGGCCTACGAGCAGTACTTC
TRBJ2-7 | NA | 13 | NA | TRBV29-1 | CSVEGRSIREQYF | TGCAGCGTTGAGGGCCGGAGCATCCGCGAGCAGTACTTC
TRBJ2-1 | NA | 16 | NA | TRBV27 | CASSLLAVSSYNEQFF | TGTGCCAGCAGTTTATTAGCGGTAAGCTCCTACAATGAGCAGTTCTTC
TRBJ1-5 | NA | 12 | NA | TRBV29-1 | CSVVGHNQPQHF | TGCAGCGTTGTTGGCCACAATCAGCCCCAGCATTTT